The present T cell receptor beta chain was sequenced within a study of blood T cells in healthy people across ages. Study results and caveats: Per million T cells, TCR beta diversity dropped about linearly as age rose. In these data, TCR beta diversity tracked strongly with naive T cell percentage.

As concerns this clonotype: Its antigen remains unidentified.

CDR3 length: 13 residues. V was pared by 10 bases and J by 4 bases, with 4 bases of the junction left unmatched. The authors ran a second PCR of roughly 6 to 12 cycles using a sample-barcoded 5' primer and a J-beta primer mix. One entry per CDR3 protein results from TCRdb running MiXCR on the 5' RACE reads. The sample consists of 1.5 million to 2 million distinct CDR3 sequences, about 50% of them appearing once. The clonotype was recovered from a woman aged 40 to 50 in good health. V and J are TRBV12-3 or TRBV12-4 and TRBJ2-1, with 10 nucleotides matching TRBD2. The source material was blood. The CDR3: CATGTSAYNEQFF. The DNA for the CDR3 is TGTGCCACCGGGACTAGCGCGTACAATGAGCAGTTCTTC.